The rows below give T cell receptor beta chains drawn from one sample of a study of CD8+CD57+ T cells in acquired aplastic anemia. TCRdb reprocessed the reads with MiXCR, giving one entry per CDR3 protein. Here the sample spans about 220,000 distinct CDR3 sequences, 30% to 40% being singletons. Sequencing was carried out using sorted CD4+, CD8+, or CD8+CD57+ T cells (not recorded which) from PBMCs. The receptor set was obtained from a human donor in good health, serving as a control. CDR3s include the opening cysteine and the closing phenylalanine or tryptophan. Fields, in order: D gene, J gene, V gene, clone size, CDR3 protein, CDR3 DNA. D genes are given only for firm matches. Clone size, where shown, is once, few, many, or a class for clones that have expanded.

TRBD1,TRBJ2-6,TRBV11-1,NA,CASSLGDRGPSHSGANVLTF,TGTGCCAGCAGCTTAGGTGACAGGGGGCCAAGTCACTCTGGGGCCAACGTCCTGACTTTC
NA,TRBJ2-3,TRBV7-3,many,CASSSYAGDTQYF,TGTGCCAGCAGCTCTTATGCGGGAGATACGCAGTATTTT
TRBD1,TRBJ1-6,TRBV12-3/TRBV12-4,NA,CASSGQANSPLHF,TGTGCCAGCAGCGGACAGGCCAATTCACCCCTCCACTTT
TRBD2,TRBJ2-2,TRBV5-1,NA,CASSWGLDTGELFF,TGCGCCAGCAGCTGGGGACTAGACACCGGGGAGCTGTTTTTT
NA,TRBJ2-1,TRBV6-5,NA,CASSTRQNSYNEQFF,TGTGCCAGCAGTACAAGACAAAACTCCTACAATGAGCAGTTCTTC
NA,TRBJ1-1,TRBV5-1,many,CASSPQGYTEAFF,TGCGCCAGCAGCCCTCAGGGTTACACTGAAGCTTTCTTT
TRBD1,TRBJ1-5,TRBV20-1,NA,CSASRIGQVYSNQPQHF,TGCAGTGCTAGCCGCATAGGACAGGTCTATAGCAATCAGCCCCAGCATTTT
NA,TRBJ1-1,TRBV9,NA,CASSVGKNTEAFF,TGTGCCAGCAGCGTAGGGAAAAACACTGAAGCTTTCTTT
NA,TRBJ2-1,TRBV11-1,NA,CASKVAVTNNEQFF,TGTGCCAGTAAAGTGGCCGTTACGAACAATGAGCAGTTCTTC
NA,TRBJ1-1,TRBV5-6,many,CASSLGLPAEAFF,TGTGCCAGCAGCCTGGGACTCCCAGCTGAAGCTTTCTTT
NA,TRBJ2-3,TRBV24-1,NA,CATQGSVDTRYF,TGTGCCACTCAGGGTTCCGTAGATACGCGGTATTTC
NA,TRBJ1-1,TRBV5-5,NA,CAGSLGLLQVDTEAFF,TGTGCCGGCAGCTTGGGCCTCCTACAGGTTGACACTGAAGCTTTCTTT
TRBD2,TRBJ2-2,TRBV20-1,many,CSARDRTSGSTGELFF,TGCAGTGCTAGAGATCGTACTAGCGGGAGCACCGGGGAGCTGTTTTTT
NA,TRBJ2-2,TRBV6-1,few,CASSKARAGELFF,TGTGCCAGCAGCAAGGCCCGGGCCGGGGAGCTGTTTTTT
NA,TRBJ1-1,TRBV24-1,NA,CATSGSLEAFF,TGTGCCACCAGTGGCAGCCTCGAGGCTTTCTTT
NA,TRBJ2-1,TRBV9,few,CASSVDMNSYNEQFF,TGTGCCAGCAGCGTCGACATGAACTCCTACAATGAGCAGTTCTTC
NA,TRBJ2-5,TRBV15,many,CATSRTPQETQYF,TGTGCCACCAGCAGAACCCCCCAAGAGACCCAGTACTTC
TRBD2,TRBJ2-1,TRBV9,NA,CASSVERTSGGYNEQFF,TGTGCCAGCAGCGTAGAACGGACTAGCGGGGGTTACAATGAGCAGTTCTTC
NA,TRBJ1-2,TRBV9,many,CASSVGTANYGYTF,TGTGCCAGCAGCGTAGGGACAGCTAACTATGGCTACACCTTC
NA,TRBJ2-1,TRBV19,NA,CARLIGGNEQFF,TGTGCCAGACTGATAGGTGGCAATGAGCAGTTCTTC
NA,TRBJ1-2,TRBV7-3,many,CASSLTRDLYGYTF,TGTGCCAGCAGCTTAACAAGGGACCTCTATGGCTACACCTTC
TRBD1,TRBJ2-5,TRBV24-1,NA,CATSAATGTGLQETQYF,TGTGCCACCAGTGCCGCAACGGGGACAGGGCTGCAAGAGACCCAGTACTTC
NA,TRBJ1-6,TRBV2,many,CASSEALRGSNSPLHF,TGTGCCAGCAGTGAAGCGCTTCGGGGGTCCAATTCACCCCTCCACTTT
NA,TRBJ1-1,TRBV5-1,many,CASSTDPSNTEAFF,TGCGCCAGCAGCACCGACCCCTCGAACACTGAAGCTTTCTTT
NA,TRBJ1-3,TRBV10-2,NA,CASSIIQGSGNTIYF,TGCGCCAGCAGTATTATACAGGGCTCTGGAAACACCATATATTTT
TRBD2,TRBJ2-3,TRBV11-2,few,CASSPQGWLAGGVDTQYF,TGTGCCAGCAGCCCCCAGGGGTGGCTAGCGGGAGGTGTAGATACGCAGTATTTT
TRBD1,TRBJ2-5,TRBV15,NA,CATSRPGTARQETQYF,TGTGCCACCAGCAGACCAGGGACAGCTCGCCAAGAGACCCAGTACTTC
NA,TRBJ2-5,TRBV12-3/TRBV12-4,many,CASTLYTGQETQYF,TGTGCCAGCACCTTATACACGGGCCAAGAGACCCAGTACTTC
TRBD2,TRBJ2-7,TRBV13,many,CASSIRGGISHEQYF,TGTGCCAGCAGCATCCGCGGGGGTATTTCCCACGAGCAGTACTTC
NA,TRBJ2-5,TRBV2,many,CASSEARGGLETQYF,TGTGCCAGCAGTGAAGCTAGGGGGGGCCTTGAGACCCAGTACTTC
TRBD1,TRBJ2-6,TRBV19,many,CASRTGVAGANVLTF,TGTGCCAGTAGAACAGGGGTGGCTGGGGCCAACGTCCTGACTTTC
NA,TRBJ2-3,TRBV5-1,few,CASTPPGGGRLTDTQYF,TGCGCCAGCACTCCCCCCGGAGGAGGACGTTTGACAGATACGCAGTATTTT
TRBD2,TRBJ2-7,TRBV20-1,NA,CSARDQPAGVPEQYF,TGCAGTGCTAGAGATCAGCCAGCGGGGGTCCCCGAGCAGTACTTC
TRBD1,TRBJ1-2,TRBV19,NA,CASSQDRGTGLGYTF,TGTGCCAGCAGCCAAGATCGGGGGACAGGGTTAGGCTACACCTTC
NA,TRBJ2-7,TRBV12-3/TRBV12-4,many,CASSLASGFEQYF,TGTGCCAGCAGTTTAGCGTCGGGATTTGAGCAGTACTTC
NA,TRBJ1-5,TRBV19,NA,CASTLAGGPGETQHF,TGTGCCAGTACGTTAGCGGGGGGGCCAGGGGAGACCCAGCATTTT